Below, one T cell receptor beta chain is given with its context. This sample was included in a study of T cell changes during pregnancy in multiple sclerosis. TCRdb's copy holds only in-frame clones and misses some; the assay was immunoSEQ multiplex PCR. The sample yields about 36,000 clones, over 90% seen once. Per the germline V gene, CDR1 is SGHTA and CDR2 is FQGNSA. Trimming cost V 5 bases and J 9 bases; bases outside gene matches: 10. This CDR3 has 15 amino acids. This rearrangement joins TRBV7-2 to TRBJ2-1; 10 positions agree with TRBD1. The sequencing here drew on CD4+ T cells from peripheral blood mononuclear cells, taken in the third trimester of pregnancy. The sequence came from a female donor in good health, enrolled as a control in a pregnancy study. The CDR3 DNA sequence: TGTGCCAGCAGCCCCCAACGACAGGGGGCGGCTGAGCAGTTCTTC. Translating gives CASSPQRQGAAEQFF.